The 20 T cell receptor delta chains below were found in one sample sequenced in a study of Vδ1+ human thymocytes (dated by TCRdb to between 2017 and 2018). Instrument used: Illumina MiSeq. RNA was extracted with the RNeasy mini kit and reverse transcribed using Superscript III. Multiplex PCR was used to generate CDR3 amplicons, with pooled V-gene forward primers and a constant-region reverse primer carrying Illumina adaptor overhangs. Clonotypes were called again by TCRdb from the public reads via CATT, and duplicate nucleotide sequences were then merged into one entry. The table for this sample lists 50,000 to 60,000 delta-chain clones; over 12% of them were counted only once. The top ten constitute about 0.38% of the sample. Paper-wide results and their limitations: Unlike the oligoclonal repertoires in peripheral blood, the thymic TRG and TRD repertoires appeared highly polyclonal, with Gaussian CDR3 length distributions.

No antigen has been identified for these receptors. Sequences were obtained from Vdelta1+ gamma-delta thymocytes from the thymus. This specimen's cell subset or site label, per the study, means: FACS-sorted CD3+ TCRalphabeta- TCRVdelta1+ TCRVdelta2- thymocytes. These receptors were collected from a girl under two years old who had congenital heart surgery.

This clone was picked up a small number of times. With a much larger clone just one base away, this may be a read error. This sample includes further DNA sequences coding for the same CDR3. The V gene is TRDV2, the J gene TRDJ1, with 8 bases that match TRDD3. The germline V gene encodes CDR1 GEAIGNYY and CDR2 EKD. The CDR3 is 15 residues long. The DNA for the CDR3 is TGCGCCTGTTGCCCTGGGGGACACTACACCGATAAACTCATCTTT. Its protein is CACCPGGHYTDKLIF.

This clone was detected only a few times. The chain links TRDV1 to TRDJ1; 9 bases align to TRDD3. V lost 2 bases to trimming and J lost 0 bases; unmatched junction nucleotides: 31. The CDR3 consists of 25 residues. Looked up from germline, CDR1 is TSWWSYY and CDR2 is QGS. The CDR3 sequence is CALGETKGIPTVGIRELFYTDKLIF. DNA for the CDR3: TGTGCTCTTGGGGAAACGAAAGGAATTCCTACCGTGGGGATACGCGAGCTGTTTTACACCGATAAACTCATCTTT.

The chain is built from TRDV1 and TRDJ1; 8 bases fit TRDD3. The trim removed 0 bases at V and 7 bases at J, leaving 19 bases unmatched. Germline CDR1 and CDR2: TSWWSYY and QGS. The CDR3 runs to 19 residues. The CDR3 here is CALGELSLRQPSGGRKLIF. The CDR3, as DNA: TGTGCTCTTGGGGAACTCTCCCTACGCCAACCTTCTGGGGGACGTAAACTCATCTTT.

The rearrangement joins TRDV1 to TRDJ1; D not certain. Germline V gives CDR1 TSWWSYY, CDR2 QGS. The germline V and J ends were trimmed by 5 bases and 4 bases, with 17 bases remaining between them. The CDR3 consists of 15 residues. CDR3 residues: CALGLPTPPVDKLIF. Written as DNA, the CDR3 is TGTGCTCTTGGGTTACCGACTCCTCCCGTCGATAAACTCATCTTT.

The chain couples TRDV2 to TRDJ1, with 10 nucleotides matching TRDD3. The CDR3 sequence is 31 residues long. J gave up 0 bases and V 0 bases, and 48 bases lay outside the gene matches. Germline V gene data show CDR1 as GEAIGNYY and CDR2 as EKD. The CDR3 reads CACDTVLRTENILGDHFPLHTQTLYTDKLIF. The CDR3 coding sequence is TGTGCCTGTGACACCGTGTTACGGACCGAGAATATACTGGGGGATCATTTCCCTTTGCACACCCAAACCTTGTACACCGATAAACTCATCTTT.

V usage is TRDV1 and J usage is TRDJ1; TRDD3 might be the D (6 bases). The CDR3 sequence is 19 residues long. The germline gives CDR1 TSWWSYY, CDR2 QGS. Trimming removed 0 bases from V and 0 bases from J, with 20 bases in between. For the CDR3, the DNA is TGTGCTCTTGGGGAACTTCTTCGCTGGGGATTGGGGTACACCGATAAACTCATCTTT. It translates to CALGELLRWGLGYTDKLIF.

In this sample, this clone turned up a few times. V and J are TRDV1 and TRDJ1; 11 bases are a match to TRDD3. Looked up from germline, CDR1 is TSWWSYY and CDR2 is QGS. The CDR3 sequence is 20 residues long. V lost 2 bases and J lost 0; bases outside the gene matches: 14. The CDR3 nucleotides read TGTGCTCTTGGGGAATTTACTTCCCTGGGGGATACTTTTTACACCGATAAACTCATCTTT. Amino acids: CALGEFTSLGDTFYTDKLIF.

This clone has at least ten counts. The V call is TRDV2, the J call TRDJ1; 13 nucleotides align to TRDD3. Per germline, CDR1 GEAIGNYY and CDR2 EKD. This CDR3 has 17 residues. J was trimmed by 2 bases and V by 1 base; bases with no gene match: 6. The CDR3: CACDTSLGDTWTDKLIF. CDR3 bases: TGTGCCTGTGACACATCACTGGGGGATACGTGGACCGATAAACTCATCTTT.

Only a few counts were recorded for this clone. The chain uses TRDV1 and TRDJ1, with TRDD2 matching 8 bases. Germline-derived CDR1 and CDR2 are TSWWSYY and QGS. This CDR3 is built from 24 residues. Trimming cost V 0 bases and J 0 bases; bases outside gene matches: 27. The CDR3 DNA reads TGTGCTCTTGGGGAACTTAAGTCCAGCGGTCTTCCTACGCTTCTGCGGAGATACACCGATAAACTCATCTTT. This gives the protein CALGELKSSGLPTLLRRYTDKLIF.

The gene calls are TRDV1 and TRDJ1, with no clear D. V shed 0 bases and J shed 0 bases, with 11 bases lying between them. This CDR3 comprises 16 residues. CDR1 TSWWSYY and CDR2 QGS come from the germline V gene. In DNA form, the CDR3 reads TGTGCTCTTGGGGAACTCGTTGGCCCCTACACCGATAAACTCATCTTT. As protein: CALGELVGPYTDKLIF.

The chain is built from TRDV1 and TRDJ1; D is unclear. V lost 2 bases, J lost 3 bases, and 1 base lay in between. Germline CDR1 is TSWWSYY and CDR2 is QGS. CDR3 length: 11 residues. CDR3 DNA: TGTGCTCTTGGGGAATCCGATAAACTCATCTTT. Translating it yields CALGESDKLIF.

V gene TRDV1 combines with J gene TRDJ1, with a tentative D call TRDD2 (5 bases). This CDR3 is 19 amino acids long. V gave up 3 bases and J gave up 1 base, with 24 bases separating them. The germline V gene encodes CDR1 TSWWSYY and CDR2 QGS. The CDR3 region is CALGEWLLPKFPRTDKLIF. For the CDR3, the DNA is TGTGCTCTTGGGGAGTGGCTACTTCCAAAATTCCCCCGCACCGATAAACTCATCTTT.

The V gene is TRDV1, the J gene TRDJ1, with a weak D call TRDD2 (5 bases). The CDR3 consists of 25 residues. CDR1 is TSWWSYY, CDR2 QGS, per germline. V was trimmed by 0 bases and J by 0 bases, leaving 38 bases between them. CDR3 sequence: CALGELYRHTDSSLPLLRYTDKLIF. The CDR3 bases are TGTGCTCTTGGGGAACTATACCGACATACAGATTCCAGCCTACCGCTGCTGCGCTACACCGATAAACTCATCTTT.

The J gene has no call, while the V gene is TRDV1. The germline gives CDR1 TSWWSYY, CDR2 QGS. The CDR3 runs 10 residues. DNA for the CDR3: TGTGCTCTTGGGGACCAATCTGCCTTCTTT. Protein sequence: CALGDQSAFF.

The J gene is TRDJ1, the V gene TRDV1; TRDD3 is a possible D gene (6 bases). The length of the CDR3 is 17 residues. The germline gives CDR1 TSWWSYY, CDR2 QGS. Trimming left V 3 bases short and J 0 bases short, with 17 bases between. For the CDR3, the DNA is TGTGCTCTTGGGGAGGCGGGGATCCCCTGGTACACCGATAAACTCATCTTT. The encoded protein is CALGEAGIPWYTDKLIF.

The gene calls are TRDV1 and TRDJ1; 7 bases are shared with TRDD2. This CDR3 is built from 13 residues. V shed 6 bases and J 7 bases; nucleotides not matched to a gene: 8. Germline V lookup: CDR1 TSWWSYY, CDR2 QGS. The CDR3 DNA reads TGTGCTCTTGGTTTCCTTCCTCCCGGTAAACTCATCTTT. It specifies CALGFLPPGKLIF.

For this clone: Additional DNA sequences in this sample encode the identical CDR3. The chain combines TRDV1 with TRDJ1; 10 nucleotides line up with TRDD3. The CDR3 spans 19 residues. Germline assignment: CDR1 TSWWSYY and CDR2 QGS. J gave up 0 bases and V 6 bases, and 16 bases lay outside the gene matches. The CDR3: CALGGGYVRSVGYTDKLIF. The CDR3 DNA follows: TGTGCTCTTGGCGGGGGATACGTAAGAAGTGTGGGGTACACCGATAAACTCATCTTT.

There are a few counts of this clone. The chain is built from TRAV29/DV5 and TRDJ1; TRDD2 agrees at 7 bases. The CDR3 consists of 16 residues. V shed 1 base and J 0 bases; nucleotides not matched to a gene: 9. Looked up from germline, CDR1 is NSMFDY and CDR2 is ISSIKDK. This CDR3 reads CAASSPLPFYTDKLIF. The CDR3 DNA sequence: TGTGCAGCAAGCTCCCCCCTTCCTTTCTACACCGATAAACTCATCTTT.

This clone has just a few counts. The genes are TRDV1 and TRDJ1; D is perhaps TRDD3 (6 bases). The germline V gene encodes CDR1 TSWWSYY and CDR2 QGS. V was shortened by 3 bases and J by 0 bases, with 14 bases between the two germline ends. This CDR3 is 16 amino acids long. The CDR3 coding sequence is TGTGCTCTTGGGGAGGTGACGGGGATGAACACCGATAAACTCATCTTT. Encoded protein: CALGEVTGMNTDKLIF.

In its sample, this clone was seen a few times. The gene calls are TRDV2 and TRDJ1; D possibly corresponds to TRDD3 (8 bases). Germline V gene sequence: CDR1 GEAIGNYY, CDR2 EKD. This CDR3 is 17 amino acids long. V dropped 0 bases and J dropped 11 bases, with 27 bases sitting between them. The CDR3 sequence is CACDTEVPTGVGDRLIF. The CDR3 DNA reads TGTGCCTGTGACACCGAAGTTCCTACGGGGGTGGGGGATCGTCTCATCTTT.